There are many counts of the clone carrying this T cell receptor beta chain. The antigen is undetermined. The sample originates from a study of glioma-infiltrating T cells. General study findings and limits: Very few CDR3 sequences were shared between tissue and blood. Tissue-blood divergence was below expectation in non-neoplastic patients, above in gliomas.

CDR1 SGHAT and CDR2 FQNNGV come from the germline V gene. The CDR3 has 12 residues. V was cut by 3 bases and J by 8 bases, with 10 bases left in between. Using RNA template, CDR3s of TCR alpha and beta were amplified with iRepertoire arm-PCR. For one-step reverse transcription and amplification, about 85-400 ng of tissue mRNA or PBMC total RNA was used. Each CDR3 protein is one row after TCRdb ran MiXCR on the multiplex PCR reads. The repertoire consists of 90,000 to 110,000 distinct CDR3 sequences, with 25% to 30% occurring once and the leading ten covering roughly 37%. Sequencing input: glioma tissue, nonneoplastic brain tissue, or PBMCs (not recorded which). The J gene is TRBJ1-1, the V gene TRBV11-2; no definite D call. The source is a human donor with low-grade glioma or glioblastoma, undergoing nonglioma brain surgery, or in good health (not recorded which). The CDR3 spells CASSFSGDEAFF. In nucleotides, the CDR3 is TGTGCCAGCAGCTTCTCAGGAGACGAAGCTTTCTTT.